A selection of T cell receptor beta chains follows, all from one sample in a study of monozygotic twins with inflammatory bowel disease. Reprocessing the 5' RACE reads, TCRdb reports a single entry for every CDR3 protein and omits DNA. The sample spans roughly 300,000 distinct CDR3 sequences; the ten largest clones claim 5.5% to 6.5%. The sample comprised blood. Receptors originate from a human donor with ulcerative colitis or Crohn's disease, or a healthy co-twin of an affected twin (not recorded which). Both conserved end residues are part of each CDR3.

cdr3_length	v_call	j_call	cdr3_aa
15	TRBV5-1	TRBJ2-2	CASSLFPHDTGELFF
17	TRBV18	TRBJ2-3	CASSPPQALAFTDTQYF
16	TRBV28	TRBJ1-1	CASSQGGLLRDTEAFF
13	TRBV20-1	TRBJ2-2	CSASDGNTGELFF
15	TRBV7-2	TRBJ1-1	CASSRGTYRGTEAFF
17	TRBV6-2/TRBV6-3	TRBJ2-2	CASRGPPGARNTGELFF
15	TRBV5-1	TRBJ2-1	CASSFRTSGSHEQFF
13	TRBV20-1	TRBJ2-7	CSARQGGPYEQYF
13	TRBV12-3/TRBV12-4	TRBJ1-1	CASSLGANTEAFF
15	TRBV6-1	TRBJ2-1	CASRGPVDRGIEQFF
13	TRBV29-1	TRBJ1-2	CSGLTGLPDGYTF
15	TRBV7-2	TRBJ2-7	CASSQVTTPAGEQYF
20	TRBV18	TRBJ1-1	CASSPQSTQVIRGSGTEAFF
15	TRBV5-1	TRBJ2-1	CASSLTGQHYNEQFF
14	TRBV20-1	TRBJ1-5	CSASLGTSNQPQHF
17	TRBV18	TRBJ2-1	CASSPPTSMGSYNEQFF
14	TRBV7-9	TRBJ1-1	CASSLGQGATEAFF
15	TRBV10-3	TRBJ2-7	CAISAGAAPTYEQYF
14	TRBV7-7	TRBJ2-7	CASSPNRLLSEQYF
14	TRBV5-1	TRBJ1-1	CASSFRQTNTEAFF
14	TRBV19	TRBJ1-5	CATCDRVGNQPQHF
15	TRBV6-4	TRBJ2-1	CASSDGQGYYNEQFF
16	TRBV5-1	TRBJ2-7	CASSWGFGTDAYEQYF
13	TRBV14	TRBJ2-3	CASSQDIGDTQYF
13	TRBV10-1	TRBJ2-7	CASSDQGFYEQYF
13	TRBV20-1	TRBJ1-1	CSATDHQRAEAFF
16	TRBV5-1	TRBJ2-3	CASSPGLAGVVDTQYF
15	TRBV7-2	TRBJ2-1	CASSLPGLLSNEQFF
16	TRBV28	TRBJ2-6	CASSLLGSSGANVLTF
13	TRBV10-3	TRBJ2-7	CAISPGRSYEQYF
11	TRBV28	TRBJ2-1	CASSFSRGQFF
15	TRBV25-1	TRBJ2-7	CASSESEHGTYEQYF
13	TRBV20-1	TRBJ1-1	CSARTGMGTEAFF
13	TRBV7-2	TRBJ1-1	CASSLQKYTEAFF
14	TRBV29-1	TRBJ2-3	CSVDYPQGTDTQYF
13	TRBV4-3	TRBJ1-5	CASSQDWEQPQHF
12	TRBV21-1	TRBJ2-2	CASSKRTGELFF